This T cell receptor (beta chain) appears in the sequencing data of a study of early T cells in non-severe SARS-CoV-2 infection. This clonotype was found many times. The CDR3 sequence is 14 residues long. Germline values: CDR1 MNHEY, CDR2 SMNVEV (reference sequence). J lost 6 bases, V lost 6 bases, and 9 bases had no gene match. TCRdb processed the 5' RACE reads anew with MiXCR; each CDR3 protein has one entry. The data hold about 27,000 distinct CDR3 sequences, with more than 4.5% observed a single time. V gene TRBV27 combines with J gene TRBJ2-3, with 7 bases matching TRBD2. This sequence originates from an adult who was a healthcare worker with PCR-confirmed SARS-CoV-2 infection or an uninfected control (not recorded which). Sequencing was carried out using whole blood. DNA of the CDR3: TGTGCCAGCAGCCCCGGGACTATCCTGGATACGCAGTATTTT. Residues: CASSPGTILDTQYF.